Listed here are 5 T cell receptor beta chains from one sample, sequenced in a study of monozygotic twins with inflammatory bowel disease. TCRdb re-called the 5' RACE reads; every CDR3 protein appears as one record, without DNA. The sample table sets out 300,000 to 350,000 distinct CDR3 sequences. Material: blood. Receptors originate from a human donor with ulcerative colitis or Crohn's disease, or a healthy co-twin of an affected twin (not recorded which).

This sequence joins TRBV20-1 and TRBJ2-1; TCRdb's D gene call, TRBD2, goes unchecked for lack of DNA. Germline V gene sequence: CDR1 DFQATT, CDR2 SNEGSKA (reference sequence). The CDR3 totals 17 residues. This chain's CDR3 is CSARDSGAGGPHNEQFF.

The gene calls are TRBV29-1 and TRBJ2-1; TCRdb selects TRBD1, and the lack of DNA leaves this call unchecked. Per germline, CDR1 SQVTM and CDR2 ANQGSEA. The CDR3 contains 18 residues. CDR3 in amino acids: CSVAESGATLNSYNEQFF.

J is TRBJ2-1 and V is TRBV7-9. Germline V gives CDR1 SEHNR, CDR2 FQNEAQ (reference sequence). CDR3 length equals 13 residues. CDR3 residues: CASSLEASLGQFF.

The chain has TRBV14 and TRBJ1-1. This CDR3 is built from 15 residues. Germline V gives CDR1 SGHDN, CDR2 FVKESK. CDR3 sequence: CASSQASVMNTEAFF. Complete variable domain (other parts from reference TRBV14 and TRBJ1-1): EAGVTQFPSHSVIEKGQTVTLRCDPISGHDNLYWYRRVMGKEIKFLLHFVKESKQDESGMPNNRFLAERTGGTYSTLKVQPAELEDSGVYFCASSQASVMNTEAFFGQGTRLTVV.

The CDR3 protein is CASSKVSKVAGYTGELFF. The chain combines TRBV21-1 with TRBJ2-2; TCRdb indicates TRBD2, and absent DNA this call remains unverified. TRBV21-1 is an annotated pseudogene. The CDR3 extends over 18 amino acids.